This section outlines one T cell receptor beta chain sequence together with its context. What it binds is unknown. This CDR3 is built from 14 residues. In germline, CDR1 is SNHLY, CDR2 FYNNEI. Trimming removed 3 bases from V and 11 bases from J, with 16 bases in between. The data belong to a study of graft-versus-host responses after intestinal transplantation. Sequenced by immunoSEQ multiplex PCR; TCRdb stores in-frame clones only, minus some. The sample lists some 110,000 clones, over 85% seen once, with roughly 0.23% in the top ten. The chain carries TRBV2 and TRBJ1-4; D possibly corresponds to TRBD1 (6 bases). This clonotype was obtained from a human donor who was the organ donor for an intestinal transplant. This material consisted of unstimulated CD4+ T cells sorted from spleen or lymph node cells, taken before transplant. Here the CDR3 reads CASSERQGSGKLFF. Written as DNA, the CDR3 is TGTGCCAGCAGTGAGAGGCAGGGGAGTGGGAAACTGTTTTTT. Drawing the rest from reference TRBV2 and TRBJ1-4, the complete variable domain is EPEVTQTPSHQVTQMGQEVILRCVPISNHLYFYWYRQILGQKVEFLVSFYNNEISEKSEIFDDQFSVERPDGSNFTLKIRSTKLEDSAMYFCASSERQGSGKLFFGSGTQLSVL.